Listed below are T cell receptor beta chains from one sample, sequenced in a study of cytomegalovirus exposure and HLA in healthy donors. Produced via immunoSEQ multiplex PCR; TCRdb's table is partial and in-frame only. The table lists roughly 120,000 clones, 65% to 90% of them singletons. Sequencing was carried out using PBMCs. The receptor source for this set is a woman under 40 in good health and CMV-seronegative. Both conserved end residues are part of each CDR3. The D gene is left open where the match is weak. Clone sizes are given selectively: once, few, many, or a class where the clone is expanded.

TRBV5-4	-	TRBJ2-7	-	CASSSWGAYEQYF	TGTGCCAGCAGCTCGTGGGGGGCCTACGAGCAGTACTTC
TRBV5-5	-	TRBJ1-3	-	CASSAGAGNTIYF	TGTGCCAGCAGCGCAGGGGCTGGAAACACCATATATTTT
TRBV6-5	-	TRBJ2-3	few	CASSESSTDTQYF	TGTGCCAGCAGTGAAAGCAGCACAGATACGCAGTATTTT
TRBV7-3	-	TRBJ2-7	-	CASSPGVAGEQYF	TGTGCCAGCAGCCCCGGGGTCGCCGGCGAGCAGTACTTC
TRBV4-1	-	TRBJ2-7	few	CASSQDTLGEGITYEQYF	TGCGCCAGCAGCCAAGACACCCTAGGGGAAGGGATAACCTACGAGCAGTACTTC
TRBV5-1	TRBD2	TRBJ2-1	-	CASSLSGTSGRADNNRFF	TGCGCCAGCAGCTTGTCCGGGACTAGCGGGAGGGCGGACAATAATCGGTTCTTC
TRBV2	-	TRBJ2-1	-	CASRLARGNEQFF	TGTGCCAGCAGACTAGCTCGTGGCAATGAGCAGTTCTTC
TRBV6-1	TRBD1	TRBJ2-7	-	CASSERSGTGGFLLLRGYF	TGTGCCAGCAGTGAAAGGTCCGGGACAGGGGGCTTTCTTCTCCTACGAGGGTACTTC
TRBV27	-	TRBJ2-5	-	CASSFGGGEETQYF	TGTGCCAGCAGTTTCGGAGGGGGGGAAGAGACCCAGTACTTC
TRBV27	TRBD1	TRBJ2-7	-	CASSDRVFHEQYF	TGCGCCAGCTCAGACAGGGTCTTCCACGAGCAGTACTTC
TRBV5-4	-	TRBJ2-3	-	CASSLEGQGKDTQYF	TGTGCCAGCAGCTTGGAGGGTCAGGGTAAAGATACGCAGTATTTT
TRBV6-5	-	TRBJ2-4	-	CASSYGGYKNIQYF	TGTGCCAGCAGTTACGGGGGGTACAAAAACATTCAGTACTTC
TRBV7-7	-	TRBJ2-7	-	CASRNPTGDLVF	TGTGCCAGTCGGAATCCCACAGGGGACTTGGTCTTC
TRBV27	TRBD2	TRBJ2-3	-	CASSPTRLAGYTDTQYF	TGTGCCAGCAGTCCCACAAGACTAGCGGGGTACACAGATACGCAGTATTTT
TRBV29-1	TRBD1	TRBJ1-2	-	CSVEMVRGNYGYTF	TGCAGCGTTGAAATGGTCAGGGGGAACTATGGCTACACCTTC
TRBV9	-	TRBJ2-7	few	CASNPWGRAWYEQYF	TGTGCCAGCAACCCCTGGGGCAGGGCTTGGTACGAGCAGTACTTC
TRBV6-5	TRBD1	TRBJ2-1	-	CASSPDRDTYNEQFF	TGTGCCAGCAGTCCCGACAGGGACACTTACAATGAGCAGTTCTTC
TRBV10-3	TRBD2	TRBJ2-2	-	CAISPGLAGGEGTGELFF	TGTGCCATCAGTCCGGGACTAGCGGGAGGAGAGGGCACCGGGGAGCTGTTTTTT
TRBV5-1	-	TRBJ2-7	-	CASSLGPASANYEQYF	TGCGCCAGCAGCTTGGGGCCGGCTAGCGCGAACTACGAGCAGTACTTC
TRBV27	TRBD1	TRBJ2-7	-	CASSDWTGGSYEQYF	TGTGCCAGCAGCGACTGGACAGGGGGCTCCTACGAGCAGTACTTC
TRBV2	TRBD2	TRBJ2-1	-	CASSEATSSDEQFF	TGTGCCAGCAGTGAAGCGACTAGCAGCGATGAGCAGTTCTTC
TRBV6-4	TRBD1	TRBJ1-5	-	CASSPPGRQGAYCQPQHF	TGTGCCAGCAGCCCTCCCGGCCGACAGGGAGCCTATTGTCAGCCCCAGCATTTT
TRBV15	-	TRBJ2-2	-	CATWYSGARSGELFF	TGTGCCACCTGGTACTCGGGAGCCCGTTCCGGGGAGCTGTTTTTT
TRBV28	-	TRBJ2-1	-	CASSGLARADEQFF	TGTGCCAGCAGTGGGCTAGCAAGGGCTGATGAGCAGTTCTTC
TRBV7-2	-	TRBJ1-1	-	CASSSTTGMGTEAFF	TGTGCCAGCAGCTCCACTACAGGGATGGGGACTGAAGCTTTCTTT